This T cell receptor (beta chain) was observed in a study of blood T cell repertoires in COVID-19. The repertoire was sequenced with immunoSEQ multiplex PCR; TCRdb's copy has only in-frame clones and lacks some. The sample records about 100,000 clones, around 86% being singletons. Sequenced: peripheral blood. This receptor was identified in a woman between 65 and 79 years old with acute or convalescent COVID-19.

The CDR3 is CASSGGRDHGYTF. The CDR3 DNA follows: TGTGCCAGCAGTGGGGGCAGAGACCATGGCTACACCTTC. The chain carries TRBV2 and TRBJ1-2, with D tentatively TRBD1 (5 bases). The ends were cut back, 4 bases at V and 6 bases at J, with 12 bases in the middle. This CDR3 region has 13 residues. Germline lookup yields CDR1 SNHLY and CDR2 FYNNEI.